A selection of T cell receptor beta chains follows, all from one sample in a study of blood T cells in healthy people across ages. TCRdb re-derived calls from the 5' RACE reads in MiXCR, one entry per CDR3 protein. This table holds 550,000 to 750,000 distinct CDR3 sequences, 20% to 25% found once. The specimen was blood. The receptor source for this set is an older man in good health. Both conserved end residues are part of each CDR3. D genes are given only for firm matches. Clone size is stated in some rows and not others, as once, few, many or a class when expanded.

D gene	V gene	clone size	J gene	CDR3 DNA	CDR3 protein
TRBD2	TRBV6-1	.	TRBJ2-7	TGTGCCGGAAGGACTAGCGGTTCCTACGAGCAGTACTTC	CAGRTSGSYEQYF
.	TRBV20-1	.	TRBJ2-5	TGCAGTGCTAATAGAAAAGGGACGGTAGAGACCCAGTACTTC	CSANRKGTVETQYF
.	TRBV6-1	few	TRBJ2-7	TGTGCCAGCAGTGAAGCGGGGTGGGAGCCGTCCTACGAGCAGTACTTC	CASSEAGWEPSYEQYF
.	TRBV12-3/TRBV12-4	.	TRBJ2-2	TGTGCCAGCAAAGGGAGCGACACCGGGGAGCTGTTTTTT	CASKGSDTGELFF
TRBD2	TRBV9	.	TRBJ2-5	TGTGCCAGCAGCGCTACAGCGGGAGTGGGTGAGACCCAGTACTTC	CASSATAGVGETQYF
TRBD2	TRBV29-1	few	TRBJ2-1	TGCAGCGTTGAACGTCGGGGAGGGCCAAATGAGCAGTTCTTC	CSVERRGGPNEQFF
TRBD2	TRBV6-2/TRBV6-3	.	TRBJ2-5	TGTGCCAGCAACCAGGGACTAGCGGGACAGGAGACCCAGTACTTC	CASNQGLAGQETQYF
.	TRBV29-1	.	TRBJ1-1	TGCAGCGTTGAAGTCAGGAGCCGCCTGGGCGGCGGCGAAGCTTTCTTT	CSVEVRSRLGGGEAFF
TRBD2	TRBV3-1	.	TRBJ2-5	TGTGCCAGCAACCTCCAGGGAGGGGAGACCCAGTACTTC	CASNLQGGETQYF
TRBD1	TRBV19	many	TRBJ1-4	TGTGCCAGTAGTACTTGGACAGGCGGAGGAGAAAAACTGTTTTTT	CASSTWTGGGEKLFF
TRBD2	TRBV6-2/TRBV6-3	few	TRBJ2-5	TGTGCCAGCAGACCAGCCGGGACTAGCTCGCTGAAGACCCAGTACTTC	CASRPAGTSSLKTQYF
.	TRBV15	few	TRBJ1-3	TGTGCCACCAGCAGAGACCTTCCCCTCCGGGGGAGTGGAAACACCATATATTTT	CATSRDLPLRGSGNTIYF
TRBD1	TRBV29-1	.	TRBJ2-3	TGCAGCGCTGATGCAGGACAGGTCACAGATACGCAGTATTTT	CSADAGQVTDTQYF
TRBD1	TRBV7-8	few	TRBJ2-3	TGTGCCAGCAGCTTAAAGGGACAGGGCCGCACAGATACGCAGTATTTT	CASSLKGQGRTDTQYF
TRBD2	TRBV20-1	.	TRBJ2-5	TGCAGTGCTAGCGAACCGACTAGCGGGAGATTTGGGACCCAGTACTTC	CSASEPTSGRFGTQYF
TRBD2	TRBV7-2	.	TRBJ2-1	TGTGCCAGCAGCTTAGAGGCAGCGGGAGCTAATGAGCAGTTCTTC	CASSLEAAGANEQFF
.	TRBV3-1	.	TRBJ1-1	TGTGCCAGCAGCAATACTGACTTAGGCACTGAAGCTTTCTTT	CASSNTDLGTEAFF
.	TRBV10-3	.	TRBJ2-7	TGTGCCATCAATCCAGGCGGCGGATCCTACGAGCAGTACTTC	CAINPGGGSYEQYF
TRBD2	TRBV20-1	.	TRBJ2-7	TGCAGTGCCCCCGGACTAGCGGGAGGGTACGAGCAGTACTTC	CSAPGLAGGYEQYF
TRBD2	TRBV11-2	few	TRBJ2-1	TGTGCCAGCAGCGAGCGGGAGGGAACTTACAATGAGCAGTTCTTC	CASSEREGTYNEQFF
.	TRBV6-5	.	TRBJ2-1	TGTGCCAGCTCCGTGTTGGATGAGCAGTTCTTC	CASSVLDEQFF
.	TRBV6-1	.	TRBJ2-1	TGTGCCAGCAGTGAAGGGACCCCCCCCGACAATGAGCAGTTCTTC	CASSEGTPPDNEQFF
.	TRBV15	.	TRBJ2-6	TGTGCCACCAGCACCCACTCTGGGGCCAACGTCCTGACTTTC	CATSTHSGANVLTF
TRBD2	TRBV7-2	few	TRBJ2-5	TGTGCCAGCAGCCCGTATAGCGGGAGAGAGACCCAGTACTTC	CASSPYSGRETQYF
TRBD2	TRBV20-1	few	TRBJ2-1	TGCAGTGCTAGAGATCTAGCGGGAGCCGACAATGAGCAGTTCTTC	CSARDLAGADNEQFF
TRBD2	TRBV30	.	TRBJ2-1	TGTGCCTGGAGTGGCGGACTAGCGGGAGGCAATGAGCAGTTCTTC	CAWSGGLAGGNEQFF
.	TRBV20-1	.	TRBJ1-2	TGCAGTGCCCGACCAGTGGGTGGCTACACCTTC	CSARPVGGYTF
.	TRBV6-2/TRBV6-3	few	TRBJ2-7	TGTGCCAGCAGTTACTCCCTGATTACCTACGAGCAGTACTTC	CASSYSLITYEQYF
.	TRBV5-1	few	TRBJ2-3	TGCGCCAGCAGCTTGGAGGGCCCCTCAACAGATACGCAGTATTTT	CASSLEGPSTDTQYF
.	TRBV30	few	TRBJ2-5	TGTGCCTGGAGGGCTTTGGCAGTCCAAGAGACCCAGTACTTC	CAWRALAVQETQYF
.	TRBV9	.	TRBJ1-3	TGTGCCAGCGAGGGAGGGGGAAGCTCCGGAAACACCATATATTTT	CASEGGGSSGNTIYF
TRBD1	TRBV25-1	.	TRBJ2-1	TGTGCCAGCTCCCTCACCACAGGGGTTTTTAGTGAGCAGTTCTTC	CASSLTTGVFSEQFF
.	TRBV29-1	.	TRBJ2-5	TGCAGCGCCGCTACAGGGTTGGAGACCCAGTACTTC	CSAATGLETQYF
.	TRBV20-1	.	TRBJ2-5	TGCAGTGCTAGTTCCGGGACAATCTACGAGCAGTGCTTC	CSASSGTIYEQCF
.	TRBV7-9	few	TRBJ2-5	TGTGCCAGCAGCTTAGCGCTCAGGGAGGAGACCCAGTACTTC	CASSLALREETQYF
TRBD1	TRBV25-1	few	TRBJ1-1	TGTGCCAGCAGTGTGTCCCAGGGGGTGAACACTGAAGCTTTCTTT	CASSVSQGVNTEAFF